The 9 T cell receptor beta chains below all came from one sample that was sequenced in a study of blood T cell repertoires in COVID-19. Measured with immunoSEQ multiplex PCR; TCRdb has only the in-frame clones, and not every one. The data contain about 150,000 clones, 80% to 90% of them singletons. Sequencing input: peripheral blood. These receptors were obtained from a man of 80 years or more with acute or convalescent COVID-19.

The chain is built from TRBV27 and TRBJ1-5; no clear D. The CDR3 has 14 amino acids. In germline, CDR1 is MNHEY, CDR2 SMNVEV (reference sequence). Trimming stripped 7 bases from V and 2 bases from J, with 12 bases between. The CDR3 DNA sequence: TGTGCCAGCACAACGAGGTTTGGCAATCAGCCCCAGCATTTT. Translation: CASTTRFGNQPQHF.

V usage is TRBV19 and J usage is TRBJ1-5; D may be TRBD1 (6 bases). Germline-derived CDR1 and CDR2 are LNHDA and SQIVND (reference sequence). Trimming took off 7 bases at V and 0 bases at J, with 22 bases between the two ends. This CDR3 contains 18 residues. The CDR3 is CASTLTRTELYSNQPQHF. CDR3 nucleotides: TGTGCCAGTACCCTTACCAGGACAGAGCTCTATAGCAATCAGCCCCAGCATTTT.

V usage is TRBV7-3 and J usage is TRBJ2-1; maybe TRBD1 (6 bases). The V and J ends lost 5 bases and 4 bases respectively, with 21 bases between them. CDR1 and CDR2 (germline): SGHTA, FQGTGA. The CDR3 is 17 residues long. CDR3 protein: CASSAYQQGRGYNEQFF. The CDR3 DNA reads TGTGCCAGCAGCGCCTACCAACAGGGTCGCGGGTACAATGAGCAGTTCTTC.

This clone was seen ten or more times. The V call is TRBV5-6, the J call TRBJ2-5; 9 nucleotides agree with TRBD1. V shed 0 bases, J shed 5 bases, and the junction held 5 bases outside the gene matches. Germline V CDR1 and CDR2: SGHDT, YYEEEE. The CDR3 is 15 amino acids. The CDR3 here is CASSLGGTGMETQYF. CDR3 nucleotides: TGTGCCAGCAGCTTGGGGGGGACAGGGATGGAGACCCAGTACTTC.

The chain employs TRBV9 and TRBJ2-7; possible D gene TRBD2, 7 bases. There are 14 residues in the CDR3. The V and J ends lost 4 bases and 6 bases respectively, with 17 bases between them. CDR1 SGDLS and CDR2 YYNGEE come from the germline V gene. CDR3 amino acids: CASSPWEGESEQYF. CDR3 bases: TGTGCCAGCAGCCCTTGGGAGGGGGAGTCCGAGCAGTACTTC. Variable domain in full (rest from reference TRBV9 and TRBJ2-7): DSGVTQTPKHLITATGQRVTLRCSPRSGDLSVYWYQQSLDQGLQFLIQYYNGEERAKGNILERFSAQQFPDLHSELNLSSLELGDSALYFCASSPWEGESEQYFGPGTRLTVT.

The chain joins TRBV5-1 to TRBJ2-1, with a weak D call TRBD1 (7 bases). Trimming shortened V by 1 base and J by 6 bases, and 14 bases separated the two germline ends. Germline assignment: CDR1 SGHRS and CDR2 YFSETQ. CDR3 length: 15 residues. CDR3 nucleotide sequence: TGCGCCAGCAGCTTGTTTACAGGGGACTTCAATGAGCAGTTCTTC. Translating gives CASSLFTGDFNEQFF.

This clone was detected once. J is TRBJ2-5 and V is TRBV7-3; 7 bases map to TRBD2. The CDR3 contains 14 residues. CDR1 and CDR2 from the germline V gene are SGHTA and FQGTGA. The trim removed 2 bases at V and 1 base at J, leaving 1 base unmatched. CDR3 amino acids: CASSLGGGQETQYF. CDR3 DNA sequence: TGTGCCAGCAGCTTAGGCGGGGGCCAAGAGACCCAGTACTTC.

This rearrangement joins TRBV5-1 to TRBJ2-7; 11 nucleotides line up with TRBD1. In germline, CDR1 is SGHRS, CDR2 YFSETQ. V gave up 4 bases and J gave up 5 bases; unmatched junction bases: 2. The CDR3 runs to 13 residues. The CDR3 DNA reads TGCGCCAGCAGCCCGGGACAGGGGGACGAGCAGTACTTC. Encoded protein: CASSPGQGDEQYF.

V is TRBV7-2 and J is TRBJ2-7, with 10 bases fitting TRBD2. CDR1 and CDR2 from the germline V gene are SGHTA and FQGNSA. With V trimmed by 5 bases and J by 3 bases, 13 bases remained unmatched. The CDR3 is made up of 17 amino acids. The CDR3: CASSHTWTSGRGYEQYF. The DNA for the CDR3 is TGTGCCAGCAGCCATACTTGGACTAGCGGTCGTGGCTACGAGCAGTACTTC.